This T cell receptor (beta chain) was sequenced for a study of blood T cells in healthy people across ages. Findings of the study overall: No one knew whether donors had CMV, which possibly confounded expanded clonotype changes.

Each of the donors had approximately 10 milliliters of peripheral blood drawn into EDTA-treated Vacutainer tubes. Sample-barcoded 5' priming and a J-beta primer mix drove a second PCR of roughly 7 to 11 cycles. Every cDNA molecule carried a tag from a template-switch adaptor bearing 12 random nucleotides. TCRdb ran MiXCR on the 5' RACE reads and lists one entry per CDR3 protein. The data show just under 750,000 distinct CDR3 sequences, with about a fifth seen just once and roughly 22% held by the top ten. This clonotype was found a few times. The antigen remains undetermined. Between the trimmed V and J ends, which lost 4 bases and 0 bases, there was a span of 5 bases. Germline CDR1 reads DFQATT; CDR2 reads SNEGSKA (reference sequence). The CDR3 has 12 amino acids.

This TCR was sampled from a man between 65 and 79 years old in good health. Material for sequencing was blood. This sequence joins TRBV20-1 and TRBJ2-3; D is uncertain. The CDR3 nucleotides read TGCAGTGCTATTGAAAGCACAGATACGCAGTATTTT. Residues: CSAIESTDTQYF.